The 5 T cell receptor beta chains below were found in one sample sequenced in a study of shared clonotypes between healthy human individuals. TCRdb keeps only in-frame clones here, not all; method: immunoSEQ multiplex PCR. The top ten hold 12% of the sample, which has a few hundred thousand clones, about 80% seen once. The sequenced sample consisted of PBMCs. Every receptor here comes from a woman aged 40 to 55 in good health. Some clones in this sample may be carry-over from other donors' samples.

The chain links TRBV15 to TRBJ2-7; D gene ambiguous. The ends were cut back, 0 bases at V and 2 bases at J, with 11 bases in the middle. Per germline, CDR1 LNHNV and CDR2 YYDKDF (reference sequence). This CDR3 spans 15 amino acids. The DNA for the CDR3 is TGTGCCACCAGCAGAGATCCCGGGTCGGCCTACGAGCAGTACTTC. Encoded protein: CATSRDPGSAYEQYF.

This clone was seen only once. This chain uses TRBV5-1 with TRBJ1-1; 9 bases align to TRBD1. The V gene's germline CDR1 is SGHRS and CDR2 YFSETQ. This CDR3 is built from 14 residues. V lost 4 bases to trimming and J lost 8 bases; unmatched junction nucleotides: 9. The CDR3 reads CASSRIPGQGEAFF. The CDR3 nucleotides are TGCGCCAGCAGCCGAATACCGGGACAGGGAGAAGCTTTCTTT. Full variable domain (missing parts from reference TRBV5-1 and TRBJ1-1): KAGVTQTPRYLIKTRGQQVTLSCSPISGHRSVSWYQQTPGQGLQFLFEYFSETQRNKGNFPGRFSGRQFSNSRSEMNVSTLELGDSALYLCASSRIPGQGEAFFGQGTRLTVV.

The CDR3, as DNA: TGTGCCTGGGCCGGACTAGCGGGAGGGTCAAACACCGGGGAGCTGTTTTTT. This gives the protein CAWAGLAGGSNTGELFF. The chain is built from TRBV30 and TRBJ2-2; TRBD2 agrees at 15 bases. Trimming removed 5 bases from V and 2 bases from J; junction bases left unmatched: 6. The germline V gene encodes CDR1 GTSNPN and CDR2 SVGIG (reference sequence). The CDR3 spans 17 residues.

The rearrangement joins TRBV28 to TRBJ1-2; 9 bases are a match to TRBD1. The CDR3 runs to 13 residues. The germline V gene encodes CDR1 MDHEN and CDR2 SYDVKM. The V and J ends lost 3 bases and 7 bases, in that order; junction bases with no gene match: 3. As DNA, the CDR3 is TGTGCCAGCAGTTTTGGGACAGGGTTTGGCTACACCTTC. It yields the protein CASSFGTGFGYTF.

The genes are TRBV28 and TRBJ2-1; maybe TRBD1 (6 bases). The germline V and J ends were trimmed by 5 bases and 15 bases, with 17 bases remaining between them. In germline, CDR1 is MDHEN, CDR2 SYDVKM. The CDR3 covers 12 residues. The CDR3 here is CASSTGSRRAFF. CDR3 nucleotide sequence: TGTGCCAGCAGTACAGGGTCTCGTAGGGCGTTCTTC.